One and the same sample provided the 3 T cell receptor beta chains below, sequenced in a study of CD4 and CD8 cells across lung adenocarcinoma regions. A single record per CDR3 protein comes from TCRdb applying MiXCR to the PCR reads. The profile shows some 16,000 distinct CDR3 sequences, approximately 50% of them singletons. What was sequenced was CD8+ T cells from the center of a lung tumor. The receptors derive from a female donor with lung adenocarcinoma. The CD4 and CD8 labels of this study may be unreliable.

Worth noting for this clonotype: Mismatch with germline at one junction end may stem from a read error. V is TRBV6-1 and J is TRBJ2-5; D may match TRBD1 or TRBD2 (6 bases each). The CDR3 is 16 residues long. The germline V gene encodes CDR1 MNHNS and CDR2 SASEGT. In DNA form, the CDR3 reads TGTGCCAGCAGGGGAGCCGGGGGCGGGGATGGGGAGACGCAGTACTTC. Residues: CASRGAGGGDGETQYF.

The chain links TRBV6-1 to TRBJ2-3, with 9 bases fitting TRBD2. The CDR3 is 15 amino acids. Germline CDR1 reads MNHNS; CDR2 reads SASEGT. V shed 6 bases, J shed 7 bases, and the junction held 11 bases outside the gene matches. The CDR3 DNA is TGTGCCAGCAGGTCGGGGATTAGCGGGGGAAATACGCAGTATTTT. This translates into CASRSGISGGNTQYF.

The CDR3 sequence: CASSRRLGGGATDIQYF. The DNA for the CDR3 is TGTGCCAGCAGCCGCCGACTGGGGGGGGGAGCCACAGACATTCAGTACTTC. The chain combines TRBV6-1 with TRBJ2-4; 7 bases are shared with TRBD2. CDR1 is MNHNS, CDR2 SASEGT, per germline. The J segment lost 8 bases and the V segment lost 6 bases, leaving 19 bases of the junction unmatched. The CDR3 loop spans 17 amino acids.